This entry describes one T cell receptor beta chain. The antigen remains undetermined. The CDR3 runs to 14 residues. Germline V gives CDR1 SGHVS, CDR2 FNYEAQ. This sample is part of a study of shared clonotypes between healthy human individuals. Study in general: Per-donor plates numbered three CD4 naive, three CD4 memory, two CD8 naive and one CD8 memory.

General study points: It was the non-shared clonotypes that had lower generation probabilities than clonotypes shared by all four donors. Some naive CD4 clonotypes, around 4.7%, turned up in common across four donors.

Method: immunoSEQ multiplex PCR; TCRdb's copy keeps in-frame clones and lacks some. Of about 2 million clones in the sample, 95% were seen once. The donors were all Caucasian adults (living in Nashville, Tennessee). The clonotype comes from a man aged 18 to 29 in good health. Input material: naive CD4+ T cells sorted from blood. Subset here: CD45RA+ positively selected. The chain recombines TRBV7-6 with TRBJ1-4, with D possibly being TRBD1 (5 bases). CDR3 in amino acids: CATERTGGAEKLFF. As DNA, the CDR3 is TGTGCAACCGAAAGGACGGGAGGGGCGGAAAAACTGTTTTTT. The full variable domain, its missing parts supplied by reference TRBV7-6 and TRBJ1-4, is GAGVSQSPRYKVTKRGQDVALRCDPISGHVSLYWYRQALGQGPEFLTYFNYEAQQDKSGLPNDRFSAERPEGSISTLTIQRTEQRDSAMYRCATERTGGAEKLFFGSGTQLSVL.